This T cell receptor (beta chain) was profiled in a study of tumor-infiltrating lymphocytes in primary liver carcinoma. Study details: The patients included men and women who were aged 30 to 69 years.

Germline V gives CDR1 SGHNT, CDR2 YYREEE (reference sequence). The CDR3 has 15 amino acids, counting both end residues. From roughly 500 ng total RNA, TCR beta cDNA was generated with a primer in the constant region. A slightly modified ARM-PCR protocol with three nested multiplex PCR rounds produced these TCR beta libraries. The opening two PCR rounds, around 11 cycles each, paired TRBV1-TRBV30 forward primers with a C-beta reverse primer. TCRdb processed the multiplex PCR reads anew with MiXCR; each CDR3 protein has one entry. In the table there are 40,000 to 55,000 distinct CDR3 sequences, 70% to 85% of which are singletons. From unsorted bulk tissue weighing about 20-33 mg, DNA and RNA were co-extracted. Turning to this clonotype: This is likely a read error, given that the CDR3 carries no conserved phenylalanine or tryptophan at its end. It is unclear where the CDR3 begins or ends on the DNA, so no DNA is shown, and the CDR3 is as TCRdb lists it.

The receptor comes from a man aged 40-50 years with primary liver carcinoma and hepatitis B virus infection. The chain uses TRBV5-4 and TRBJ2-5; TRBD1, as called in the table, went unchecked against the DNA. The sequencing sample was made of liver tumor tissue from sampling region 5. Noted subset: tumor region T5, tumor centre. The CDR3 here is CTSSLDRGLGETRYL.